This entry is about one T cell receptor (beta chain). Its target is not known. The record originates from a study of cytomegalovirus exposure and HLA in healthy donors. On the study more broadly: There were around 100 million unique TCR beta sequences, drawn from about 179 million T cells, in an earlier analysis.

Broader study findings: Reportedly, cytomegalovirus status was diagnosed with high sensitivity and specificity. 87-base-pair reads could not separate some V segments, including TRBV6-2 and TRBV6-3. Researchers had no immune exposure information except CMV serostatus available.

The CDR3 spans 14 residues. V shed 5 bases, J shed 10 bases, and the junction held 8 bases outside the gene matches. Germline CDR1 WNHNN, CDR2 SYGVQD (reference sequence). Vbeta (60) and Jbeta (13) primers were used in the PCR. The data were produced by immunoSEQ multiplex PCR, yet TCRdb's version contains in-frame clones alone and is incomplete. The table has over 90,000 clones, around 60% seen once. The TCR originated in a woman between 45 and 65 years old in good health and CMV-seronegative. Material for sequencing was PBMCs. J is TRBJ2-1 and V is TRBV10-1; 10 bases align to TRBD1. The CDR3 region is CASSTGTGEREQFF. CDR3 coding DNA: TGCGCCAGCAGTACCGGGACAGGGGAACGCGAGCAGTTCTTC.